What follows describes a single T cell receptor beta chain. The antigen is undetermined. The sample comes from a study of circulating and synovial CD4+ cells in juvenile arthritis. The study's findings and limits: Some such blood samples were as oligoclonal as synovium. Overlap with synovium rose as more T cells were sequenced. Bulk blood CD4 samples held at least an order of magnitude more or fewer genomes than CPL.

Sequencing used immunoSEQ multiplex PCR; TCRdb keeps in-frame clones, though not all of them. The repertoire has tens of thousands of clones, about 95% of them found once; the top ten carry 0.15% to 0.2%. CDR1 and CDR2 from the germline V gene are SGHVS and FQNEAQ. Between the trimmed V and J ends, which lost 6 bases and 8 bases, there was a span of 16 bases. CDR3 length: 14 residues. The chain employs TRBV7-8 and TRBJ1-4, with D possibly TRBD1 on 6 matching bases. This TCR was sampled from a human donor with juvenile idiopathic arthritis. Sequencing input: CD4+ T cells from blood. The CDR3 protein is CASRLGQFREKLFF. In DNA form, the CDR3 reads TGTGCCAGCAGGCTCGGACAGTTTCGGGAAAAACTGTTTTTT.